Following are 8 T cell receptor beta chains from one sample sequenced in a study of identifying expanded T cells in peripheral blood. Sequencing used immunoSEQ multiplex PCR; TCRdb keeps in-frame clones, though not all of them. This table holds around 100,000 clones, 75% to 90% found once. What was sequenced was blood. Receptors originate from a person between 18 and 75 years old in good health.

CDR3 nucleotide sequence: TGTGCCAGCAGTTCGGACGGTCTAAACTACGAGCAGTACTTC. Residues: CASSSDGLNYEQYF. The rearrangement links TRBV2 to TRBJ2-7; D is unclear. The V end was cut by 5 bases, the J end by 3 bases, with 14 bases between. Germline lookup yields CDR1 SNHLY and CDR2 FYNNEI. This CDR3 is built from 14 residues.

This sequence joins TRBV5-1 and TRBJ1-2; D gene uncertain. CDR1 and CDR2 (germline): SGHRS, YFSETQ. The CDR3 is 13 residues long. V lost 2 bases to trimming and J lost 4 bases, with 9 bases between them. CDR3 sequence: CASSLEGSYGYTF. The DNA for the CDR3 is TGCGCCAGCAGCTTAGAGGGTAGCTATGGCTACACCTTC.

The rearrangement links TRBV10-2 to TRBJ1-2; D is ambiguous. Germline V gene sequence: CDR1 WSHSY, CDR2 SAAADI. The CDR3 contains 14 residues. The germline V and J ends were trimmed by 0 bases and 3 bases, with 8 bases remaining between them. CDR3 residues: CASSESGRDYGYTF. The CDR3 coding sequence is TGCGCCAGCAGTGAGTCTGGGAGAGACTATGGCTACACCTTC.

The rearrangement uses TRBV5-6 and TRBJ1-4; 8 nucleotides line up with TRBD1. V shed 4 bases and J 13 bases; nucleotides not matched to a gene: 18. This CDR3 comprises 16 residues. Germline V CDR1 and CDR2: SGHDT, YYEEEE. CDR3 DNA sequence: TGTGCCAGCAGCCCACTCTATGACAGGGGTAGTGGAAGACTGTTTTTT. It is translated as CASSPLYDRGSGRLFF.

The CDR3 sequence: CATSTERTGANVLTF. In DNA form, the CDR3 reads TGTGCCACCAGCACCGAGCGGACCGGGGCCAACGTCCTGACTTTC. The V and J genes are TRBV15 and TRBJ2-6, with D maybe TRBD2 (5 bases). The CDR3 is 15 residues long. Germline assignment: CDR1 LNHNV and CDR2 YYDKDF (reference sequence). Trimming stripped 4 bases from V and 4 bases from J, with 11 bases between.

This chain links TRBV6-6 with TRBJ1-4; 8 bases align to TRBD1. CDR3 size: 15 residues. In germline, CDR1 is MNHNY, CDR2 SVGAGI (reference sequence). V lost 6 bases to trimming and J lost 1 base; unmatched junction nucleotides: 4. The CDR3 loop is CASRRQGLTNEKLFF. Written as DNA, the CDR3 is TGTGCCAGCAGACGACAGGGGCTAACTAATGAAAAACTGTTTTTT.

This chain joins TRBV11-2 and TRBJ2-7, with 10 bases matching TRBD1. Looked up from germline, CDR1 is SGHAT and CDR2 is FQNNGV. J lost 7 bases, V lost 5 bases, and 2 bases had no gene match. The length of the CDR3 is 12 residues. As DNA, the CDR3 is TGTGCCAGCAGCCCGGGACAGGGGGAGCAGTACTTC. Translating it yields CASSPGQGEQYF.

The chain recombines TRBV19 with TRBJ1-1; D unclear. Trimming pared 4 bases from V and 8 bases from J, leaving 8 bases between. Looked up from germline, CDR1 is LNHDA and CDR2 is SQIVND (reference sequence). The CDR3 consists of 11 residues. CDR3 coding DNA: TGTGCCAGTAGTAGGTGGTTCGAAGCTTTCTTT. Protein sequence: CASSRWFEAFF.